This T cell receptor (beta chain) was sequenced during a study of STAT5B mutations in CD4+ large granular lymphocyte leukemia. Trimming left V 7 bases short and J 9 bases short, with 20 bases between. Germline CDR1 SQVTM, CDR2 ANQGSEA. This CDR3 is 13 amino acids long. Generated by immunoSEQ multiplex PCR, the TCRdb table keeps only in-frame clones and is missing some. The sample has tens of thousands of clones, roughly 76% seen once. Sequencing input: CD4+ T cells from blood buffy coats. This TCR was sampled from a human donor in good health. This rearrangement joins TRBV29-1 to TRBJ2-3, with D possibly being TRBD2 (5 bases). The CDR3 region has the DNA TGCAGCGCCGTCCGGGGTCCGGACCCGACGCAGTATTTT. It yields the protein CSAVRGPDPTQYF.